This entry features one TCR beta chain sequence. The antigen is unknown. Building of the TCR beta libraries involved iRepertoire HTBI primers and Arm-PCR of CDR3 regions. TCRdb fed the multiplex PCR reads into MiXCR, producing one record per CDR3 protein. The table records around 460,000 distinct CDR3 sequences, around 13% of them present only once. The germline gives CDR1 DFQATT, CDR2 SNEGSKA (reference sequence). V shed 2 bases and J shed 4 bases, with 9 bases lying between them. This CDR3 spans 13 amino acids. This specimen belongs to a study of regulatory T cells in long-lasting Graves disease. Overall study findings and caveats: Repertoires from persistent disease leaned toward TRBV28, TRBJ1-2 and TRBJ2-5.

Documented time point: newly diagnosed GD, antithyroid drugs for less than 3 months. RNA isolated from PBMCs was used to make the TCR library. Per American Thyroid Association guidelines, Graves' disease was diagnosed. Patients all came to the study from an endocrinology department in Xi'an, China. The sample also formed part of further work on T cells in Graves' hyperthyroidism and ophthalmopathy. That publication notes: The diagnostic basis comprised clinical symptoms, serum thyroxine and TRAb, thyroid ultrasound and orbital computed tomography.

The receptor's source is a woman aged 50 to 60 with Graves disease. The sequenced sample was peripheral blood mononuclear cells (PBMCs), obtained at new diagnosis, from a patient treated with antithyroid drugs. The genes are TRBV20-1 and TRBJ1-3; D ambiguous. The chain's CDR3 is CSARSAQGNTIYF. The CDR3 nucleotides are TGCAGTGCTAGATCCGCACAGGGAAACACCATATATTTT.